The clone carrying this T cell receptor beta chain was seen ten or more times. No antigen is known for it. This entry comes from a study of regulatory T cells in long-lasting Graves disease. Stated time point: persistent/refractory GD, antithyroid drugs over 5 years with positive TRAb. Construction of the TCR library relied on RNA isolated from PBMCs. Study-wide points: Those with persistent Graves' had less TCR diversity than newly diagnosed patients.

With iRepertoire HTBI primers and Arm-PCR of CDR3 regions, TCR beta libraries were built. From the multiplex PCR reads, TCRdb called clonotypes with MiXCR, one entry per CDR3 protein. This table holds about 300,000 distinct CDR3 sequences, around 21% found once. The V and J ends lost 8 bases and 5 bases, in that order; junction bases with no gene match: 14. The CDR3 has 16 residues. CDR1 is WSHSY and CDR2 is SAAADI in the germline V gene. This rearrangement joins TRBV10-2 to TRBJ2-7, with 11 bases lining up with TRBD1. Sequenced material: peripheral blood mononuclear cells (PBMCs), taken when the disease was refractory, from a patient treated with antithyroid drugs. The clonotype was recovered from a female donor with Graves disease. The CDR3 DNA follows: TGCGCCAGCCACGACCCGATGGACAGGGGGCTCAACGAGCAGTACTTC. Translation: CASHDPMDRGLNEQYF.